A selection of T cell receptor beta chains follows, all from one sample in a study of blood T cell repertoires in COVID-19. Clones were sequenced by immunoSEQ multiplex PCR, and TCRdb holds only the in-frame ones, with some missing. This sample yields about 250,000 clones, of which approximately 79% are seen a single time; roughly 4.6% belongs to the top ten. The sequenced sample consisted of peripheral blood. The source of these receptors is a woman older than 75 with active or convalescent COVID-19. The CDR3 runs from the conserved cysteine through the conserved F or W. A D gene is named only where the DNA matches it firmly. Not all rows give a size; the values are once, few, many and, for expanded clones, a class.

DNA: TGTGCCAGCAGTGGAACCCGGGACTATAATTCACCCCTCCACTTT
CDR3: CASSGTRDYNSPLHF
D: .
size: once
V: TRBV25-1
J: TRBJ1-6

DNA: TGTGCCAGCAGTTTGACAGGGGCGGATAGATCTAACTATGGCTACACCTTC
CDR3: CASSLTGADRSNYGYTF
D: TRBD1
size: many
V: TRBV5-8
J: TRBJ1-2

DNA: TGTGCCAGCAGCCAAGAAAGGGGGACGGCTTTCTTT
CDR3: CASSQERGTAFF
D: .
size: .
V: TRBV3-1/TRBV3-2
J: TRBJ1-1

DNA: TGTGCCAGTAGTCAACAACAGGGTTTGGCCGGGGAGCTGTTTTTT
CDR3: CASSQQQGLAGELFF
D: .
size: .
V: TRBV19
J: TRBJ2-2

DNA: TGCGCCAGCAGCTTGGATTCGGGAGGGCCGACAGATACGCAGTATTTT
CDR3: CASSLDSGGPTDTQYF
D: TRBD2
size: .
V: TRBV5-1
J: TRBJ2-3

DNA: TGTGCCAGCTCAATGAACACTGAAGCTTTCTTT
CDR3: CASSMNTEAFF
D: .
size: .
V: TRBV2
J: TRBJ1-1

DNA: TGTGCCAGCAGCTCTCAACTAGCGGGAGGTAACGAGCAGTACTTC
CDR3: CASSSQLAGGNEQYF
D: TRBD2
size: .
V: TRBV5-4
J: TRBJ2-7

DNA: TGCGCCAGCAGCTTGGTACAGGGAGAGCAGTTCTTC
CDR3: CASSLVQGEQFF
D: .
size: .
V: TRBV5-1
J: TRBJ2-1

DNA: TGTGCCACGGGACTGAGCAATCAGCCCCAGCATTTT
CDR3: CATGLSNQPQHF
D: .
size: .
V: TRBV19
J: TRBJ1-5

DNA: TGTGCCATCAGGGAGGGCGGCCAGCCCCAGCATTTT
CDR3: CAIREGGQPQHF
D: .
size: .
V: TRBV10-3
J: TRBJ1-5

DNA: TGTGCCAGCTCACTATTAAACTCCTACAATGAGCAGTTCTTC
CDR3: CASSLLNSYNEQFF
D: .
size: once
V: TRBV18
J: TRBJ2-1

DNA: TGTGCCAGCAGCTTAGGGGAAGGGGGCTACGAGCAGTACTTC
CDR3: CASSLGEGGYEQYF
D: .
size: .
V: TRBV13
J: TRBJ2-7

DNA: TGTGCCAGCAGGCCTGACAGGAGTCACACTGAAGCTTTCTTT
CDR3: CASRPDRSHTEAFF
D: .
size: .
V: TRBV2
J: TRBJ1-1

DNA: TGTGCCAGCAGTTACGCAGGCAAGCCCTACGAGCAGTACTTC
CDR3: CASSYAGKPYEQYF
D: .
size: .
V: TRBV6-5
J: TRBJ2-7

DNA: TGCGCCAGCAGTGAGCAGGCAGTAAGTGGTGGCTACACCTTC
CDR3: CASSEQAVSGGYTF
D: .
size: .
V: TRBV10-2
J: TRBJ1-2

DNA: TGCGCCAGCAGCTTATCAACCAGGACTAGCCAAGAGACCCAGTACTTC
CDR3: CASSLSTRTSQETQYF
D: TRBD2
size: .
V: TRBV5-1
J: TRBJ2-5

DNA: TGCGCCAGCAGCCCCCGACCGGGGGGGTTATCAGATACGCAGTATTTT
CDR3: CASSPRPGGLSDTQYF
D: TRBD2
size: .
V: TRBV5-1
J: TRBJ2-3

DNA: TGTGCCAGCAGCGTAGTCCCAGTCAACTCTGGAAACACCATATATTTT
CDR3: CASSVVPVNSGNTIYF
D: .
size: .
V: TRBV9
J: TRBJ1-3

DNA: TGTGCCAGCAGTCCGGGAGAGTTGCGGGGTCCCTACGAGCAGTACTTC
CDR3: CASSPGELRGPYEQYF
D: .
size: .
V: TRBV7-8
J: TRBJ2-7

DNA: TGCGCCAGCAGCGGGGGGGCTAGCACAGATACGCAGTATTTT
CDR3: CASSGGASTDTQYF
D: .
size: .
V: TRBV5-1
J: TRBJ2-3

DNA: TGTGCCAGCAGTGACTCTGCGTGGGAGGGACGGAACACTGAAGCTTTCTTT
CDR3: CASSDSAWEGRNTEAFF
D: .
size: .
V: TRBV6-4
J: TRBJ1-1

DNA: TGTGCCATCTCCAGTAGCGGACAGGGGAATGAAAAACTGTTTTTT
CDR3: CAISSSGQGNEKLFF
D: TRBD1
size: .
V: TRBV10-3
J: TRBJ1-4

DNA: TGTGCCAGCTCACCACTCAGCCAGGAAAACTATGGCTACACCTTC
CDR3: CASSPLSQENYGYTF
D: .
size: .
V: TRBV18
J: TRBJ1-2

DNA: TGTGCCAGCTCACGGGCCGGGACAGGGTACAATGAGCAGTTCTTC
CDR3: CASSRAGTGYNEQFF
D: TRBD1
size: .
V: TRBV18
J: TRBJ2-1

DNA: TGTGCCAGTAGTGAGACAGGGGCCCTCGGGGCCAAAAACATTCAGTACTTC
CDR3: CASSETGALGAKNIQYF
D: TRBD1
size: .
V: TRBV19
J: TRBJ2-4

DNA: TGTGCCAGCTATCAATCCGGTTTTTATGGCTACACCTTC
CDR3: CASYQSGFYGYTF
D: .
size: .
V: TRBV12-3/TRBV12-4
J: TRBJ1-2

DNA: TGTGCCAGCAGCCAAGGAGGGGGCCGTGTGGGATCACCCCTCCACTTT
CDR3: CASSQGGGRVGSPLHF
D: TRBD1
size: few
V: TRBV14
J: TRBJ1-6

DNA: TGTGCCAGCACCCGCGGGGGTAGGGAAAAACTGTTTTTT
CDR3: CASTRGGREKLFF
D: .
size: .
V: TRBV12-3/TRBV12-4
J: TRBJ1-4

DNA: TGTGCCTGGAGTAGCGGCAGCTTCCAGACCCAGTACTTC
CDR3: CAWSSGSFQTQYF
D: .
size: .
V: TRBV30
J: TRBJ2-5

DNA: TGTGCCATCAAGCTACCGGGACAGAACACTGAAGCTTTCTTT
CDR3: CAIKLPGQNTEAFF
D: .
size: .
V: TRBV10-3
J: TRBJ1-1

DNA: TGTGCCAGCAGTTTAACCGCAGCGGGGCAGTACTTC
CDR3: CASSLTAAGQYF
D: .
size: .
V: TRBV12-3/TRBV12-4
J: TRBJ2-7